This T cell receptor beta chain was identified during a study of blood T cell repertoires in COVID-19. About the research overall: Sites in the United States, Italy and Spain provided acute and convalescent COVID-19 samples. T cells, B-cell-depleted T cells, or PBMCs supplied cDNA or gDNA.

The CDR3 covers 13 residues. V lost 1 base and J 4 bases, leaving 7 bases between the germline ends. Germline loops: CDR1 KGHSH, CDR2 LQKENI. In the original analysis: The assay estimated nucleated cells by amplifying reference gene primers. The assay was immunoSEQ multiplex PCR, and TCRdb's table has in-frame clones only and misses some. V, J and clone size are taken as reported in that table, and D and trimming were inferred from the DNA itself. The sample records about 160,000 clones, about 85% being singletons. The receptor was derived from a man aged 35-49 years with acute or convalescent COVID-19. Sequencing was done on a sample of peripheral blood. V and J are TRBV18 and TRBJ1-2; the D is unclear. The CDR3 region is CASSPLGSYGYTF. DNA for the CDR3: TGTGCCAGCTCACCACTAGGGAGCTATGGCTACACCTTC. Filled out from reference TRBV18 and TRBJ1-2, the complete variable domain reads NAGVMQNPRHLVRRRGQEARLRCSPMKGHSHVYWYRQLPEEGLKFMVYLQKENIIDESGMPKERFSAEFPKEGPSILRIQQVVRGDSAAYFCASSPLGSYGYTFGSGTRLTVV.